These 19 T cell receptor beta chains were all obtained from the same sample, sequenced in a study of glioma-infiltrating T cells. Amplification of TCR alpha and beta CDR3 regions from RNA used iRepertoire nested multiplex PCR. MiXCR, applied by TCRdb to the multiplex PCR reads, yields one record per CDR3 protein. This sample has 95,000 to 150,000 distinct CDR3 sequences; approximately 25% occur once, and the top ten carry roughly 15%. Specimen: glioma tissue, nonneoplastic brain tissue, or PBMCs (not recorded which). These receptors all stem from a human donor with low-grade glioma or glioblastoma, undergoing nonglioma brain surgery, or in good health (not recorded which).

This clonotype was detected only a few times. With a much larger clone just one base away, this may be a read error. CDR3 sequence reads: CASGLGSGSYGTDTQYF. The CDR3 DNA follows: TGTGCCAGCGGCTTAGGTAGCGGGAGTTATGGCACAGATACGCAGTATTTT. The chain joins TRBV11-3 to TRBJ2-3; the match to TRBD2 covers 9 bases. CDR1 and CDR2 from the germline V gene are SGHNT and YENEEA. The CDR3 consists of 17 residues.

Points on this clonotype: A much bigger clone sits one base away, suggesting this may be a read error. The rearrangement uses TRBV27 and TRBJ2-1; D could derive from TRBD1 or TRBD2 (5 bases each). Germline V CDR1 and CDR2: MNHEY, SMNVEV (reference sequence). The CDR3 is 14 residues long. The CDR3 is CASRPGSSCNEQFF. DNA of the CDR3: TGTGCCAGCAGACCAGGGAGCTCCTGCAATGAGCAGTTCTTC.

This clonotype was found many times. This rearrangement joins TRBV6-1 to TRBJ2-5; TRBD2 matches 8 bases. The junction had 6 bases not matched to a gene; V was cut back by 1 base and J by 2 bases. This CDR3 is 16 amino acids long. Germline CDR1 reads MNHNS; CDR2 reads SASEGT. The DNA for the CDR3 is TGTGCCAGCAGTGAAGGAGTAGCGGGGTATCAAGAGACCCAGTACTTC. Amino acids: CASSEGVAGYQETQYF.

Ten or more counts support this clonotype. The rearrangement joins TRBV6-6 to TRBJ2-1, with D tentatively TRBD2 (6 bases). The CDR3 length is 17 residues. The ends were cut back, 0 bases at V and 5 bases at J, with 17 bases in the middle. Germline-derived CDR1 and CDR2 are MNHNY and SVGAGI (reference sequence). This chain's CDR3 is CASSYSVVRTTHNEQFF. CDR3 DNA: TGTGCCAGCAGTTACTCGGTCGTTAGGACTACTCACAATGAGCAGTTCTTC.

A remark on this clonotype: A much larger clone differs from this one at a single base, so this may be a read error. The rearrangement uses TRBV7-3 and TRBJ1-1; 8 bases map to TRBD1. The trim removed 5 bases at V and 3 bases at J, leaving 5 bases unmatched. Germline V gene sequence: CDR1 SGHTA, CDR2 FQGTGA. The CDR3 consists of 14 residues. In nucleotides, the CDR3 is TGTGCCAGCAGCCGACAGGGGTACGACACTGAAGCTTTCTTT. Its translation: CASSRQGYDTEAFF. The variable domain in full, with the rest retrieved from reference TRBV7-3 and TRBJ1-1, is GAGVSQTPSNKVTEKGKYVELRCDPISGHTALYWYRQSLGQGPEFLIYFQGTGAADDSGLPNDRFFAVRPEGSVSTLKIQRTERGDSAVYLCASSRQGYDTEAFFGQGTRLTVV.

Concerning this clonotype itself: A much more abundant neighbour one base away suggests this may be a read error. The chain carries TRBV7-9 and TRBJ2-1, with D perhaps given as TRBD1 or TRBD2 (6 bases each). Germline-derived CDR1 and CDR2 are SEHNR and FQNEAQ (reference sequence). There are 19 residues in the CDR3. CDR3: CASSLVGGSNLISYNGQFF. The DNA for the CDR3 is TGTGCCAGCAGCTTAGTCGGGGGCAGCAACCTTATCTCCTACAATGGGCAGTTCTTC.

At least ten counts were recorded for this clonotype. This chain connects TRBV29-1 to TRBJ2-1; tentative D call: TRBD1 (6 bases). The V gene lost 3 bases and the J gene lost 2 bases, with 14 bases spanning the gap. The CDR3 consists of 15 residues. Germline lookup yields CDR1 SQVTM and CDR2 ANQGSEA. CDR3: CSVDPRGLTYNEQFF. Written as DNA, the CDR3 is TGCAGCGTTGACCCGAGGGGGTTAACCTACAATGAGCAGTTCTTC.

Comments on this clonotype: Possible read error: a much larger clone is one base away. The chain joins TRBV7-2 to TRBJ1-2; D is possibly TRBD1 (6 bases). The CDR3 runs to 15 residues. Germline CDR1 is SGHTA and CDR2 is FQGNSA. CDR3 nucleotides: TGTGCCAGCAGCTTTATGGGGGGCTTGGACTATGGCTACAACTTC. Amino acids: CASSFMGGLDYGYNF.

This clonotype was counted many times. This rearrangement joins TRBV6-2 or TRBV6-3 to TRBJ2-1, with 8 nucleotides matching TRBD2. The J segment lost 7 bases and the V segment lost 4 bases, leaving 12 bases of the junction unmatched. This CDR3 contains 16 residues. CDR1 is MNHEY and CDR2 is SVGEGT in the germline V gene. The CDR3 DNA follows: TGTGCCAGCAGTTTCGGTGGCGGGAGGATCACGAATGAGCAGTTCTTC. Translation gives CASSFGGGRITNEQFF.

This clonotype was counted many times. This sequence joins TRBV7-2 and TRBJ1-1, with a possible D match to TRBD1 (6 bases). This CDR3 spans 15 amino acids. Trimming shortened V by 1 base and J by 3 bases, and 12 bases separated the two germline ends. CDR1 and CDR2 (germline): SGHTA, FQGNSA. This CDR3 is CASSLDPGADTEAFF. The CDR3 DNA follows: TGTGCCAGCAGCTTAGATCCGGGGGCGGACACTGAAGCTTTCTTT.

This clonotype appeared a few times. The V and J genes are TRBV9 and TRBJ1-2; D not resolved. This CDR3 contains 14 residues. Between the trimmed V and J ends, which lost 0 bases and 3 bases, there was a span of 9 bases. Germline CDR1 and CDR2: SGDLS and YYNGEE. The CDR3 nucleotides are TGTGCCAGCAGCGTAGCCCAGGTGGACTATGGCTACACCTTC. Protein sequence: CASSVAQVDYGYTF.

This clonotype has ten or more counts. This chain connects TRBV20-1 to TRBJ1-1, with D tentatively TRBD1 (6 bases). The CDR3 covers 12 residues. The germline V and J ends were trimmed by 6 bases and 4 bases, with 12 bases remaining between them. Germline V gene sequence: CDR1 DFQATT, CDR2 SNEGSKA (reference sequence). The CDR3, as DNA: TGCAGTGCAGGCGAGGGGGGCACTGAAGCTTTCTTT. Residues: CSAGEGGTEAFF.

The rearrangement joins TRBV20-1 to TRBJ1-1; perhaps TRBD1 as D (5 bases). Germline V gene data show CDR1 as DFQATT and CDR2 as SNEGSKA (reference sequence). With 5 bases removed from V and 6 bases from J, the gap between germline ends came to 16 bases. This CDR3 comprises 13 residues. The CDR3 protein is CSAAQGGSAEAFF. The CDR3 DNA sequence: TGCAGTGCTGCCCAGGGAGGTAGTGCTGAAGCTTTCTTT.

This clonotype was seen many times. The CDR3 DNA reads as TGTGCCAGTAGGGGCAGCCAGCTTCCCTACGAGCAGTACTTC. This gives the protein CASRGSQLPYEQYF. This chain links TRBV19 with TRBJ2-7; D gene uncertain. The CDR3 consists of 14 residues. Germline V gives CDR1 LNHDA, CDR2 SQIVND (reference sequence). V shed 6 bases and J shed 2 bases, with 14 bases lying between them.

This clonotype has only a few counts. V usage is TRBV5-1 and J usage is TRBJ1-1, with 8 bases aligning to TRBD1. Trimming removed 2 bases from V and 5 bases from J; junction bases left unmatched: 2. Germline CDR1 SGHRS, CDR2 YFSETQ. The CDR3 has 13 amino acids. CDR3 protein: CASSFGQGTEAFF. The CDR3 DNA follows: TGCGCCAGCAGCTTCGGACAGGGAACTGAAGCTTTCTTT.

Worth noting for this clonotype: At one end, the junction sequence differs from germline, possibly due to a read error. The chain couples TRBV25-1 to TRBJ1-3; D might be TRBD1 (6 bases). This CDR3 comprises 14 residues. Germline V CDR1 and CDR2: MGHDK, SYGVNS. The DNA of the CDR3 is TGTGCCAGCAGCCGGGGGGCCCGCGGAAGCACCATATATTTT. It encodes CASSRGARGSTIYF. Filled out from reference TRBV25-1 and TRBJ1-3, the complete variable domain reads EADIYQTPRYLVIGTGKKITLECSQTMGHDKMYWYQQDPGMELHLIHYSYGVNSTEKGDLSSESTVSRIRTEHFPLTLESARPSHTSQYLCASSRGARGSTIYFGEGSWLTVV.

As to this clonotype: Since a much larger clone is just one base distant, this may be a read error. V gene TRBV18 combines with J gene TRBJ2-5; 7 nucleotides line up with TRBD2. The CDR3 contains 14 residues. In germline, CDR1 is KGHSH, CDR2 LQKENI. Written as DNA, the CDR3 is TGTGCCAGCCCACCGAGGACTAGCCAAGAGACCCAGTACTTC. Translated, it gives CASPPRTSQETQYF. Looking up the rest from reference TRBV18 and TRBJ2-5 gives the full variable domain: NAGVMQNPRHLVRRRGQEARLRCSPMKGHSHVYWYRQLPEEGLKFMVYLQKENIIDESGMPKERFSAEFPKEGPSILRIQQVVRGDSAAYFCASPPRTSQETQYFGPGTRLLVL.

This rearrangement joins TRBV7-6 to TRBJ2-3; TRBD2 aligns across 8 bases. Germline assignment: CDR1 SGHVS and CDR2 FNYEAQ. The CDR3 runs to 15 residues. V shed 5 bases, J shed 6 bases, and the junction held 10 bases outside the gene matches. The CDR3 loop is CASSLSGISMDTQYF. In DNA form, the CDR3 reads TGTGCCAGCAGCCTTAGCGGGATCAGCATGGATACGCAGTATTTT.

In its sample, this clonotype was seen many times. The J gene is TRBJ2-3, the V gene TRBV12-3 or TRBV12-4, with D perhaps matching TRBD2 (6 bases). This CDR3 is 15 amino acids long. Trimming cost V 5 bases and J 6 bases, with 18 bases left between them. CDR3: CASSAGGQPTDTQYF. CDR3 in DNA: TGTGCCAGCAGTGCAGGAGGGCAACCTACGGATACGCAGTATTTT.